The present T cell receptor (beta chain) was sequenced within a study of blood T cells in healthy people across ages. The second PCR ran about 6 to 12 cycles with a sample-barcoded 5' primer and J-beta primers. TCRdb fed the 5' RACE reads into MiXCR, producing one record per CDR3 protein. The sample includes over 1.5 million distinct CDR3 sequences, 40% to 55% seen only once; the top ten take about 2.1%. CDR1 is SQVTM, CDR2 ANQGSEA, per germline. The CDR3 is 13 residues long. This clonotype came up once. V is TRBV29-1 and J is TRBJ2-7; D not certain. This TCR was sampled from a woman between 40 and 55 years old in good health. The sample consisted of blood. Here the CDR3 reads CGAQTTSSYEQYF. CDR3 coding DNA: TGCGGCGCCCAGACGACGTCCTCCTACGAGCAGTACTTC.